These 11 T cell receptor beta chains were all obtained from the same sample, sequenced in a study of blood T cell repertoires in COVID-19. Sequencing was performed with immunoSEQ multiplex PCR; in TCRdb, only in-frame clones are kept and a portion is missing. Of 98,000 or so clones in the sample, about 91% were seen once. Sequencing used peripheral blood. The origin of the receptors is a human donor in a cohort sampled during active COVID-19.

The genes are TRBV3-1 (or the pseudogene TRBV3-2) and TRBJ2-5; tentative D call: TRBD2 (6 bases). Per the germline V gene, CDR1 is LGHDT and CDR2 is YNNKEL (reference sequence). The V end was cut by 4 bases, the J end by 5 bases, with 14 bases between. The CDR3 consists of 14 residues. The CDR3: CASSLRGVWETQYF. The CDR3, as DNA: TGTGCCAGCAGCCTCCGCGGGGTTTGGGAGACCCAGTACTTC.

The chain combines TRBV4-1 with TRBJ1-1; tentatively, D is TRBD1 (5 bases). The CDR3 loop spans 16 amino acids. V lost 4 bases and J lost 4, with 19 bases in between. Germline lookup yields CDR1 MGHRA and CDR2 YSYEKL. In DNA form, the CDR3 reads TGCGCCAGCAGCCGAACGGGGCCATGGGGGGGCACTGAAGCTTTCTTT. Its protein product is CASSRTGPWGGTEAFF.

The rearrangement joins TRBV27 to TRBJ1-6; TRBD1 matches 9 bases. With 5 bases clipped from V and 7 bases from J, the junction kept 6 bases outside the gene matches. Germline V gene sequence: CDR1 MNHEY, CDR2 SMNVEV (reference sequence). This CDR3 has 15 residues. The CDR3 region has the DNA TGTGCCAGCAGTGGGGGGACAGGGTTGAATTCACCCCTCCACTTT. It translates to CASSGGTGLNSPLHF.

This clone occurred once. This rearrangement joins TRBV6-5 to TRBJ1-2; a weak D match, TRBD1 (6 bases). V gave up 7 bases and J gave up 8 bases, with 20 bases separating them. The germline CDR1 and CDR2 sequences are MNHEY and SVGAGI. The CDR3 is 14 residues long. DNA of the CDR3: TGTGCCAGCAACGAACAGGGTCGATTTGAAGGCTACACCTTC. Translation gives CASNEQGRFEGYTF.

The CDR3 region is CATSSAPGLALETQYF. The CDR3 DNA follows: TGTGCCACCAGCAGTGCCCCCGGACTAGCTTTAGAGACCCAGTACTTC. V usage is TRBV15 and J usage is TRBJ2-5; 8 positions agree with TRBD2. There are 16 residues in the CDR3. Trimming at V came to 3 bases and at J to 4 bases, leaving 10 bases not matched to a gene. Germline CDR1 is LNHNV and CDR2 is YYDKDF (reference sequence).

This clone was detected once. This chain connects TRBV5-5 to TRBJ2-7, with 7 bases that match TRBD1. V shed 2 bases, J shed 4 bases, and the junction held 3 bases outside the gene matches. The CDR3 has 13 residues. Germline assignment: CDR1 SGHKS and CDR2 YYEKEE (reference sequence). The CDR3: CASSFGTVYEQYF. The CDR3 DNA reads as TGTGCCAGCAGCTTCGGGACAGTTTACGAGCAGTACTTC. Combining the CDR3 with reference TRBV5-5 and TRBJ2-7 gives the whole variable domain DAGVTQSPTHLIKTRGQQVTLRCSPISGHKSVSWYQQVLGQGPQFIFQYYEKEERGRGNFPDRFSARQFPNYSSELNVNALLLGDSALYLCASSFGTVYEQYFGPGTRLTVT.

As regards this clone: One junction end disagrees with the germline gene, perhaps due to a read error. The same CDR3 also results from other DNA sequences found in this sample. CDR3 DNA: TGCGCCAGTACCCGACTAGCGGGGTTAGATACGCAGTATTTT. Its translation: CASTRLAGLDTQYF. The J gene is TRBJ2-3, the V gene TRBV19, with 11 bases fitting TRBD2. The germline V gene encodes CDR1 LNHDA and CDR2 SQIVND (reference sequence). The CDR3 is 14 residues long.

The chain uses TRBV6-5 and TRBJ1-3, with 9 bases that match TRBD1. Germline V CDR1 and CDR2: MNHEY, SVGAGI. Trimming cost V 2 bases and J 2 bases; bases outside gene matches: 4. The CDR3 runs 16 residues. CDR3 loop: CASSYNGDRAGNTIYF. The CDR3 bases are TGTGCCAGCAGTTACAACGGGGACAGGGCTGGAAACACCATATATTTT.

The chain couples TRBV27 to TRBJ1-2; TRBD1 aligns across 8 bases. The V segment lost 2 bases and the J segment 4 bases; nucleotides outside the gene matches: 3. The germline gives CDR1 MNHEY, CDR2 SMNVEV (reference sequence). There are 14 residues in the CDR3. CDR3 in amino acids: CASSLTDRAYGYTF. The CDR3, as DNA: TGTGCCAGCAGTTTAACGGACAGGGCCTATGGCTACACCTTC.

The CDR3 bases are TGTGCCAGCAGCCCGGGACAGGGGGCTTCGTACGAGCAGTACTTC. Translation: CASSPGQGASYEQYF. The V and J genes are TRBV7-9 and TRBJ2-7, with TRBD1 matching 12 bases. This CDR3 region has 15 residues. V lost 5 bases and J lost 4; bases outside the gene matches: 6. The V gene's germline CDR1 is SEHNR and CDR2 FQNEAQ (reference sequence). The full variable domain, in which reference TRBV7-9 and TRBJ2-7 provide the parts outside the CDR3, is DTGVSQNPRHKITKRGQNVTFRCDPISEHNRLYWYRQTLGQGPEFLTYFQNEAQLEKSRLLSDRFSAERPKGSFSTLEIQRTEQGDSAMYLCASSPGQGASYEQYFGPGTRLTVT.

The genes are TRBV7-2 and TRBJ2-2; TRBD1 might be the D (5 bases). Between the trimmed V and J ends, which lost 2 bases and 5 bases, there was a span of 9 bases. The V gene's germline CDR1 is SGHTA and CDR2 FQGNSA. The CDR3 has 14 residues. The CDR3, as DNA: TGTGCCAGCAGCTTACAGGGCCAAACCGGGGAGCTGTTTTTT. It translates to CASSLQGQTGELFF. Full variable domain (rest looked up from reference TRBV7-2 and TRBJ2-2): GAGVSQSPSNKVTEKGKDVELRCDPISGHTALYWYRQSLGQGLEFLIYFQGNSAPDKSGLPSDRFSAERTGGSVSTLTIQRTQQEDSAVYLCASSLQGQTGELFFGEGSRLTVL.